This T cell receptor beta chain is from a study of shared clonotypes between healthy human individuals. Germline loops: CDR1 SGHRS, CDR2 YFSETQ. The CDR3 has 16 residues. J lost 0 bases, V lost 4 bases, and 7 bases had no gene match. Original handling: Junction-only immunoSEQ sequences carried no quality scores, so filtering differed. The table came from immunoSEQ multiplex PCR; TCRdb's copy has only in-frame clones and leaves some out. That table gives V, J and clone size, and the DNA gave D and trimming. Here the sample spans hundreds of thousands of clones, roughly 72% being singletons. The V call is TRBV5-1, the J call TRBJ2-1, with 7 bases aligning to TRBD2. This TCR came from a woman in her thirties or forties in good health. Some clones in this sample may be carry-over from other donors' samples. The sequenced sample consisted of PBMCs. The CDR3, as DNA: TGCGCCAGCAGCCCCCGTGAGCGGGACTCCTACAATGAGCAGTTCTTC. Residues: CASSPRERDSYNEQFF.